These T cell receptor beta chains were read from a single sample in a study of blood T cell repertoires in COVID-19. Repertoires were generated with immunoSEQ multiplex PCR, while TCRdb's copy carries only in-frame clones and drops some. This table has roughly 180,000 clones, roughly four fifths appearing once. Sequences were obtained from PBMCs or T cells enriched from blood (not recorded which). The source is a man aged 40-50 years who had recovered from COVID-19. Each CDR3 is given with its conserved first and last residue. D genes are given only for firm matches. Some rows have no size entry. The others give once, few or many, or a class for an expanded clone.

J gene	V gene	clone size	D gene	CDR3 protein	CDR3 DNA
TRBJ2-1	TRBV5-1	NA	TRBD2	CASSLRLAGGEAYNEQFF	TGCGCCAGCAGCTTGCGACTAGCGGGAGGAGAGGCCTACAATGAGCAGTTCTTC
TRBJ2-1	TRBV7-3	NA	TRBD2	CASSLSGREDNEQFF	TGTGCCAGCAGCTTAAGCGGGAGAGAGGACAATGAGCAGTTCTTC
TRBJ1-2	TRBV6-2/TRBV6-3	NA	TRBD1	CASSRGTGGGGYTF	TGTGCCAGCAGTCGCGGAACAGGGGGCGGTGGCTACACCTTC
TRBJ1-2	TRBV6-5	NA	NA	CASSPGQLYGYTF	TGTGCCAGCAGTCCAGGACAGCTATATGGCTACACCTTC
TRBJ1-5	TRBV6-5	NA	NA	CASSYSEQGRPQHF	TGTGCCAGCAGTTACTCGGAACAGGGTAGGCCCCAGCATTTT
TRBJ2-2	TRBV4-3	NA	TRBD2	CASSQGPDGGDGELFF	TGCGCCAGCAGCCAAGGGCCTGACGGGGGGGACGGGGAGCTGTTTTTT
TRBJ1-4	TRBV9	NA	TRBD1	CASSSFREGASGKKLFF	TGTGCCAGCAGCTCGTTTCGGGAGGGGGCAAGTGGGAAAAAACTGTTTTTT
TRBJ2-2	TRBV10-3	once	TRBD2	CAISEYGTSGSLGGELFF	TGTGCCATCAGTGAGTACGGGACTAGCGGGAGTCTCGGCGGGGAGCTGTTTTTT
TRBJ2-2	TRBV9	once	TRBD2	CASSVGGRDTGELFF	TGTGCCAGCAGCGTAGGCGGGAGGGACACCGGGGAGCTGTTTTTT
TRBJ2-1	TRBV2	NA	TRBD1	CASSRDRDVNEQFF	TGTGCCAGCAGTCGGGACAGGGATGTCAATGAGCAGTTCTTC
TRBJ2-5	TRBV11-2	few	NA	CASSPPQGRRETQYF	TGTGCCAGCAGCCCGCCACAGGGTCGGCGGGAGACCCAGTACTTC
TRBJ2-1	TRBV24-1	NA	TRBD2	CATSDPTSANSYNEQFF	TGTGCCACCAGTGATCCGACTAGCGCGAACTCCTACAATGAGCAGTTCTTC
TRBJ2-2	TRBV7-3	NA	NA	CASSLKGVEAGKARTGELFF	TGTGCCAGCAGCTTAAAAGGGGTGGAGGCGGGAAAGGCGAGGACCGGGGAGCTGTTTTTT
TRBJ2-3	TRBV5-4	NA	NA	CASSFDSSDTQYF	TGTGCCAGCAGCTTTGACAGCAGCGATACGCAGTATTTT
TRBJ2-1	TRBV2	NA	NA	CASMTLATIYNEQFF	TGTGCCAGCATGACCCTAGCGACGATTTACAATGAGCAGTTCTTC
TRBJ2-5	TRBV7-2	NA	TRBD1	CASSANGQGGETQYF	TGTGCCAGCAGCGCTAACGGACAGGGGGGAGAGACCCAGTACTTC
TRBJ1-2	TRBV2	NA	NA	CASRPGGGGLANYGYTF	TGTGCCAGCAGACCCGGTGGCGGCGGCTTAGCTAACTATGGCTACACCTTC
TRBJ1-5	TRBV2	NA	NA	CASRFMTGQPQHF	TGTGCCAGCCGATTCATGACGGGTCAGCCCCAGCATTTT
TRBJ2-5	TRBV4-2	NA	TRBD2	CASSQVLAKETQYF	TGTGCCAGCAGCCAGGTACTAGCGAAAGAGACCCAGTACTTC
TRBJ1-5	TRBV7-2	NA	TRBD1	CASSFNTGVGNQPQHF	TGTGCCAGCAGCTTCAACACAGGGGTGGGCAATCAGCCCCAGCATTTT
TRBJ2-1	TRBV4-2	NA	TRBD2	CASSQEALAGSYNEQFF	TGTGCCAGCAGCCAAGAGGCTCTAGCGGGCTCCTACAATGAGCAGTTCTTC
TRBJ2-3	TRBV24-1	NA	TRBD2	CATSEGTSGALSTDTQYF	TGTGCCACCAGTGAGGGGACTAGCGGGGCTCTTAGCACAGATACGCAGTATTTT
TRBJ2-5	TRBV5-1	NA	NA	CASSRDSQETQYF	TGCGCCAGCAGCCGGGACTCACAAGAGACCCAGTACTTC
TRBJ1-5	TRBV30	few	TRBD1	CAWSTTGGNQPQHF	TGTGCCTGGAGTACTACAGGGGGAAATCAGCCCCAGCATTTT
TRBJ1-5	TRBV29-1	NA	NA	CSVDGGSNQPQHF	TGCAGCGTTGACGGGGGTAGCAATCAGCCCCAGCATTTT
TRBJ1-2	TRBV27	few	NA	CASSLSGLYGYTF	TGTGCCAGCAGTTTATCGGGACTCTATGGCTACACCTTC
TRBJ2-5	TRBV4-1	NA	NA	CASSPWGRQETQYF	TGCGCCAGCAGCCCCTGGGGCCGCCAAGAGACCCAGTACTTC
TRBJ1-2	TRBV9	few	TRBD1	CASSVGFDRDVNNGGYTF	TGTGCCAGCAGCGTAGGATTTGACAGGGATGTGAACAACGGTGGCTACACCTTC
TRBJ2-3	TRBV7-9	NA	TRBD2	CASSLSSGRYDTQYF	TGTGCCAGCAGCTTGAGTAGCGGGAGGTATGATACGCAGTATTTT
TRBJ1-2	TRBV30	NA	NA	CAWSVRRVSGYTF	TGTGCCTGGAGTGTAAGGAGGGTGTCCGGCTACACCTTC
TRBJ2-3	TRBV4-3	few	TRBD2	CASSPGGAGDTQYF	TGCGCCAGCAGCCCCGGGGGGGCCGGAGATACGCAGTATTTT
TRBJ2-6	TRBV18	NA	TRBD1	CASSPLGQGGPTGANVLTF	TGTGCCAGCTCACCACTGGGACAGGGAGGGCCAACTGGGGCCAACGTCCTGACTTTC
TRBJ1-6	TRBV5-1	NA	TRBD1	CASSQGQPNSPLHF	TGCGCCAGCAGCCAGGGACAGCCTAATTCACCCCTCCACTTT
TRBJ2-1	TRBV4-2	NA	NA	CASSQDPLAAASYNEQFF	TGTGCCAGCAGCCAAGACCCCTTAGCGGCAGCCAGTTACAATGAGCAGTTCTTC
TRBJ1-1	TRBV9	NA	NA	CASSVGQDNTEAFF	TGTGCCAGCAGCGTAGGACAGGACAACACTGAAGCTTTCTTT
TRBJ2-2	TRBV4-1	NA	TRBD1	CASSQSGTVLNTGELFF	TGCGCCAGCAGCCAGTCCGGGACAGTGCTTAACACCGGGGAGCTGTTTTTT
TRBJ2-5	TRBV12-5	NA	TRBD2	CASGLGGLAGRAGETQYF	TGTGCTAGTGGTTTGGGCGGACTAGCGGGACGTGCGGGGGAGACCCAGTACTTC
TRBJ1-4	TRBV27	NA	NA	CASAGTATNEKLFF	TGTGCCAGCGCGGGGACCGCAACTAATGAAAAACTGTTTTTT
TRBJ1-2	TRBV2	NA	TRBD1	CAIKGDRGKVDREVNYGYTF	TGTGCCATAAAGGGGGATAGGGGAAAGGTGGACAGGGAAGTTAACTATGGCTACACCTTC
TRBJ2-2	TRBV5-1	NA	NA	CASSRLVAEDTGELFF	TGCGCCAGCAGCCGCCTTGTTGCGGAGGACACCGGGGAGCTGTTTTTT
TRBJ1-3	TRBV9	NA	NA	CASSPEGDSGNTIYF	TGTGCCAGCAGCCCCGAGGGGGACTCTGGAAACACCATATATTTT
TRBJ2-1	TRBV19	NA	TRBD2	CASGGRGLAGEFIHEQFF	TGTGCCAGTGGGGGCCGAGGGCTAGCGGGAGAGTTTATCCATGAGCAGTTCTTC
TRBJ2-1	TRBV2	NA	NA	CASILERGANEQFF	NA
TRBJ2-2	TRBV5-1	NA	TRBD2	CASRPGTSGTGELFF	TGCGCCAGCAGACCCGGGACTAGCGGCACCGGGGAGCTGTTTTTT
TRBJ2-7	TRBV6-5	NA	NA	CASSFQTPLGKQYF	TGTGCCAGCAGCTTTCAGACTCCCCTTGGAAAGCAGTACTTC
TRBJ1-2	TRBV6-5	NA	TRBD1	CASTKKTGLYGYTF	TGTGCCAGCACCAAGAAGACAGGGCTCTATGGCTACACCTTC
TRBJ1-1	TRBV9	NA	NA	CASSSRGGVGTEAFF	TGTGCCAGCAGCTCCCGTGGGGGGGTGGGCACTGAAGCTTTCTTT
TRBJ1-2	TRBV30	NA	TRBD1	CAWSRTGDYGYTF	TGTGCCTGGAGTAGGACAGGGGACTATGGCTACACCTTC
TRBJ2-1	TRBV7-3	NA	TRBD1	CASSTQGATSYNEQFF	TGTGCCAGCAGTACCCAGGGGGCGACGTCCTACAATGAGCAGTTCTTC
TRBJ2-3	TRBV3-1/TRBV3-2	NA	TRBD2	CASSTRGRTSPYTDTQYF	TGTGCCAGCAGCACCCGCGGACGGACTAGCCCGTACACAGATACGCAGTATTTT
TRBJ1-1	TRBV18	NA	NA	CASSEGDYGTEAFF	TGTGCCAGCTCTGAGGGGGATTACGGCACTGAAGCTTTCTTT
TRBJ2-2	TRBV30	NA	TRBD2	CAWSGTTRGRAMNGELFF	TGTGCCTGGAGTGGGACGACTCGGGGGAGGGCCATGAACGGGGAGCTGTTTTTT
TRBJ2-5	TRBV7-9	NA	NA	CASSRLILAADKETQYF	TGTGCCAGCAGCCGACTTATTCTTGCAGCGGATAAAGAGACCCAGTACTTC
TRBJ1-2	TRBV7-8	NA	NA	CASSLEFWHGYTF	TGTGCCAGCAGCTTAGAGTTTTGGCATGGCTACACCTTC
TRBJ1-2	TRBV7-8	NA	NA	CASSPPGVFSYGYTF	TGTGCCAGCAGCCCTCCCGGGGTCTTCTCTTATGGCTACACCTTC
TRBJ1-6	TRBV4-1	NA	NA	CASSQAGIYNSPLHF	TGCGCCAGCAGCCAGGCGGGGATCTATAATTCACCCCTCCACTTT
TRBJ1-5	TRBV29-1	NA	TRBD1	CSVVNSGQPNQPQHF	TGCAGCGTTGTAAATTCGGGACAGCCAAATCAGCCCCAGCATTTT
TRBJ2-1	TRBV19	NA	NA	CASSWGSASSYNEQFF	TGTGCCAGTAGTTGGGGTAGCGCTAGCTCCTACAATGAGCAGTTCTTC
TRBJ1-1	TRBV7-6	NA	TRBD1	CASSQHRGTGNTEAFF	TGTGCCAGCAGCCAACACCGCGGGACAGGGAACACTGAAGCTTTCTTT